The TCR beta chain described here comes from a study of blood T cells in healthy people across ages. Study-wide results and limits: Unsorted PBMC input precluded a conclusive naive versus antigen-experienced comparison. A roughly linear fall in TCR beta diversity per million T cells was seen with increasing age. Strongly correlated with naive T cell percentage was TCR beta diversity.

This clonotype was found a few times. The antigen is undetermined. A read error is possible here, since a much larger clone lies one base away. Russia was home to the donors, healthy Caucasian individuals aged roughly 6 to 100. For the second PCR, which ran for about 6 to 11 cycles, a sample-barcoded 5' primer and a J-beta primer mix were used. TCRdb reprocessed the 5' RACE reads via MiXCR and lists one record per CDR3 protein. This repertoire shows 710,000 or so distinct CDR3 sequences, 32% found once; its top ten account for 15%. The receptor's source is a woman older than 75 in good health. The sample taken for sequencing was blood.

Written as DNA, the CDR3 is TGTGCCAGCAGTGGGGCTGGCGGGGGGACGGGTGAGCAGTACTTC. Amino acid sequence: CASSGAGGGTGEQYF. This rearrangement joins TRBV6-5 to TRBJ2-5; 8 positions agree with TRBD2. From germline, CDR1 is MNHEY and CDR2 SVGAGI. J was trimmed by 11 bases and V by 5 bases; bases with no gene match: 16. This CDR3 is 15 amino acids long.